A selection of T cell receptor beta chains follows, all from one sample in a study of T cell repertoires in cytomegalovirus infection. TCRdb called the reads again in MiXCR, with one record for every CDR3 protein. The table shows about 530,000 distinct CDR3 sequences, with more than 20% occurring only once. The sequenced sample consisted of PBMCs. The source of these receptors is a human donor in good health (CMV status not recorded). Some clones in this sample may be carry-over from other donors' samples. Each CDR3 is given with its conserved first and last residue. Fields, in order: D gene, V gene, clone size, J gene, CDR3 protein, CDR3 DNA. A D gene is named only where the DNA matches it firmly. A clone size is listed for some rows: how often the clone was seen (once, few, many), or a class if it is expanded.

D: .
V: TRBV7-2
size: .
J: TRBJ2-1
CDR3: CASSSIGRPSLNEQFF
DNA: TGTGCCAGCAGCTCAATCGGGAGACCGTCGCTGAATGAGCAGTTCTTC

D: TRBD1
V: TRBV29-1
size: few
J: TRBJ1-2
CDR3: CSVVTGAFNYGYTF
DNA: TGCAGCGTTGTCACAGGGGCTTTTAACTATGGCTACACCTTC

D: TRBD2
V: TRBV7-2
size: many
J: TRBJ2-3
CDR3: CASSLDGRAPDTQYF
DNA: TGTGCCAGCAGCTTAGACGGGAGGGCCCCCGATACGCAGTATTTT

D: .
V: TRBV7-6
size: few
J: TRBJ1-2
CDR3: CASSLDAGQSYGYTF
DNA: TGTGCCAGCAGCTTAGATGCGGGACAAAGCTATGGCTACACCTTC

D: TRBD1
V: TRBV11-2
size: few
J: TRBJ1-2
CDR3: CASRLTGGQWGSNYGYTF
DNA: TGTGCCAGCAGGTTGACAGGGGGCCAGTGGGGCTCTAACTATGGCTACACCTTC

D: .
V: TRBV7-8
size: many
J: TRBJ2-5
CDR3: CASSLVLGRETQYF
DNA: TGTGCCAGCAGCTTAGTTCTCGGGCGAGAGACCCAGTACTTC

D: TRBD1
V: TRBV19
size: .
J: TRBJ2-2
CDR3: CASSTRTGGDTGELFF
DNA: TGTGCCAGTAGTACCCGGACAGGGGGCGACACCGGGGAGCTGTTTTTT

D: .
V: TRBV27
size: few
J: TRBJ2-3
CDR3: CASSSGTRTNTQYF
DNA: TGTGCCAGCAGTTCCGGGACTCGTACGAATACGCAGTATTTT

D: .
V: TRBV7-8
size: few
J: TRBJ1-1
CDR3: CASSHTQGSNTEAFF
DNA: TGTGCCAGCAGCCATACGCAAGGCTCGAACACTGAAGCTTTCTTT

D: TRBD1
V: TRBV7-3
size: .
J: TRBJ2-3
CDR3: CASSSTGGPPDTQYF
DNA: TGTGCCAGCAGCTCAACAGGGGGCCCTCCAGATACGCAGTATTTT

D: .
V: TRBV7-2
size: many
J: TRBJ2-1
CDR3: CASSAWGEQFF
DNA: TGTGCCAGCAGCGCCTGGGGGGAGCAGTTCTTC

D: TRBD2
V: TRBV5-1
size: once
J: TRBJ2-1
CDR3: CASSIGLAGVGYNEQFF
DNA: TGCGCCAGCAGCATTGGACTAGCGGGAGTTGGCTACAATGAGCAGTTCTTC

D: .
V: TRBV25-1
size: .
J: TRBJ1-4
CDR3: CASSEGRVRDEKLFF
DNA: TGTGCCAGCAGTGAGGGGAGGGTAAGGGATGAAAAACTGTTTTTT

D: .
V: TRBV12-3/TRBV12-4
size: .
J: TRBJ2-1
CDR3: CASSFVVVANEQFF
DNA: TGTGCCAGCAGTTTTGTAGTAGTAGCCAATGAGCAGTTCTTC

D: TRBD1
V: TRBV6-5
size: .
J: TRBJ1-2
CDR3: CASSYSTDRDGYTF
DNA: TGTGCCAGCAGTTACTCGACGGACAGGGATGGCTACACCTTC

D: .
V: TRBV4-1
size: once
J: TRBJ1-1
CDR3: CASSHEGPGKTEAFF
DNA: TGCGCCAGCAGCCACGAGGGCCCGGGGAAGACTGAAGCTTTCTTT

D: TRBD2
V: TRBV4-1
size: few
J: TRBJ2-7
CDR3: CASSQDVELAGAGEQYF
DNA: TGCGCCAGCAGCCAAGATGTGGAACTAGCGGGAGCAGGCGAGCAGTACTTC

D: .
V: TRBV7-2
size: .
J: TRBJ1-6
CDR3: CASSFPGQYNSPLHF
DNA: TGTGCCAGCAGCTTTCCAGGGCAGTATAATTCACCCCTCCACTTT

D: .
V: TRBV29-1
size: few
J: TRBJ2-7
CDR3: CSVEVNGPYEQYF
DNA: TGCAGCGTTGAAGTTAACGGACCCTACGAGCAGTACTTC

D: TRBD1
V: TRBV7-8
size: many
J: TRBJ1-2
CDR3: CASSRDSIYGYTF
DNA: TGTGCCAGCAGCCGGGACAGCATCTATGGCTACACCTTC

D: .
V: TRBV11-3
size: .
J: TRBJ1-2
CDR3: CASSRRFYGYTF
DNA: TGTGCCAGCAGCCGGAGGTTCTATGGCTACACCTTC

D: .
V: TRBV19
size: few
J: TRBJ1-3
CDR3: CASIGGSRNTIYF
DNA: TGTGCCAGTATTGGGGGGAGTAGAAACACCATATATTTT

D: .
V: TRBV12-3/TRBV12-4
size: few
J: TRBJ2-7
CDR3: CASSSGAGAYEQYF
DNA: TGTGCCAGCAGTTCAGGGGCAGGGGCCTACGAGCAGTACTTC

D: TRBD2
V: TRBV7-2
size: .
J: TRBJ2-3
CDR3: CASSRPSGKSYTDTQYF
DNA: TGTGCCAGCAGCCGCCCCAGCGGGAAATCATACACAGATACGCAGTATTTT

D: .
V: TRBV28
size: many
J: TRBJ1-5
CDR3: CASSLGGKEPQHF
DNA: TGTGCCAGCAGTTTAGGGGGCAAAGAGCCCCAGCATTTT

D: TRBD2
V: TRBV11-2
size: few
J: TRBJ2-1
CDR3: CASGAGGYNEQFF
DNA: TGTGCCAGCGGAGCGGGAGGCTACAATGAGCAGTTCTTC

D: .
V: TRBV7-2
size: many
J: TRBJ1-1
CDR3: CASSLTGSNTEAFF
DNA: TGTGCCAGCAGCTTAACAGGGAGTAACACTGAAGCTTTCTTT

D: .
V: TRBV15
size: .
J: TRBJ1-3
CDR3: CATSSDSGNTIYF
DNA: TGTGCCACCAGCAGTGACTCTGGAAACACCATATATTTT

D: .
V: TRBV12-3/TRBV12-4
size: .
J: TRBJ2-1
CDR3: CASSPLGTSSNEQFF
DNA: TGTGCCAGCAGTCCCCTTGGTACTAGCAGCAATGAGCAGTTCTTC

D: TRBD2
V: TRBV19
size: .
J: TRBJ2-1
CDR3: CASSIVRGVGEGRAVNEQFF
DNA: TGTGCCAGTAGTATAGTCCGCGGGGTGGGGGAGGGCCGTGCTGTCAATGAGCAGTTCTTC

D: TRBD2
V: TRBV19
size: few
J: TRBJ2-2
CDR3: CASSIGWRERTHGELFF
DNA: TGTGCCAGTAGTATTGGTTGGCGGGAGAGGACCCACGGGGAGCTGTTTTTT

D: .
V: TRBV5-4
size: .
J: TRBJ1-2
CDR3: CASSAWNFGGYTF
DNA: TGTGCCAGCAGCGCCTGGAATTTTGGTGGCTACACCTTC

D: .
V: TRBV23-1
size: .
J: TRBJ2-3
CDR3: CASSQVVQDTQYF
DNA: TGCGCCAGCAGTCAAGTCGTTCAGGATACGCAGTATTTT

D: TRBD1
V: TRBV11-2
size: .
J: TRBJ2-3
CDR3: CASSLAGQGGSPSYF
DNA: TGTGCCAGCAGCTTAGCGGGACAGGGCGGTAGTCCTTCGTATTTT